This TCR beta chain was obtained from a study of cytomegalovirus exposure and HLA in healthy donors. On the study more broadly: Around 83% of 300 to 450 genotyped donors fell in the Caucasian-associated ancestry cluster. Study-wide findings and caveats: A missense variant in DCLRE1C was later tied to TCR beta V- and J-gene trimming.

The PCR had 60 Vbeta and 13 Jbeta primers. This table comes from immunoSEQ multiplex PCR, and its TCRdb copy is limited to in-frame clones, with some not included. Counted here are around 130,000 clones, 81% occurring once; the ten biggest clones make up about 0.71%. The germline CDR1 and CDR2 sequences are WSHSY and SAAADI. Germline trimming cut 2 bases from V and 7 bases from J; bases unmatched to any gene: 5. The CDR3 loop spans 15 amino acids. Regarding this clone: Its target is unknown.

Donors consisted of healthy bone marrow donors. At sampling all donors were nominally healthy, likely with unrecorded immune exposures. The genes are TRBV10-2 and TRBJ1-6, with 7 bases that match TRBD1. The sample was PBMCs. This sequence was found in a man aged 18 to 30 in good health and CMV-seronegative. Here the CDR3 DNA reads TGCGCCAGCAGTGAGATTGGGACAGTAAATTCACCCCTCCACTTT. Its protein is CASSEIGTVNSPLHF.